The present TCR beta chain was sequenced within a study of shared clonotypes between healthy human individuals. Data came from immunoSEQ multiplex PCR; TCRdb stores just in-frame clones and leaves some out. The data contain millions of clones, about 92% of them singletons. CDR3 size: 15 residues. The V segment lost 5 bases and the J segment 4 bases; nucleotides outside the gene matches: 5. Germline CDR1 and CDR2: SGHNT and YENEEA. Positive CCR7 selection of CD45RO-negative cells yielded the naive CD8 cells, and terminally differentiated effector memory CD45RA+ cells were excluded. All donors qualified as healthy HIV-negative adults and had experienced no recent acute infections or vaccinations. In regard to this clone: The sample carries other DNA sequences with the same CDR3.

The source of this sequence is a man aged 18 to 30 in good health. Some clones in this sample may be carry-over from other donors' samples. V and J are TRBV11-3 and TRBJ2-2; TRBD1 matches 9 bases. Input material: naive CD8+ T cells from PBMCs. CDR3 DNA sequence: TGTGCCAGCAGCCCACGGACAGGGGTCACCGGGGAGCTGTTTTTT. Residues: CASSPRTGVTGELFF.